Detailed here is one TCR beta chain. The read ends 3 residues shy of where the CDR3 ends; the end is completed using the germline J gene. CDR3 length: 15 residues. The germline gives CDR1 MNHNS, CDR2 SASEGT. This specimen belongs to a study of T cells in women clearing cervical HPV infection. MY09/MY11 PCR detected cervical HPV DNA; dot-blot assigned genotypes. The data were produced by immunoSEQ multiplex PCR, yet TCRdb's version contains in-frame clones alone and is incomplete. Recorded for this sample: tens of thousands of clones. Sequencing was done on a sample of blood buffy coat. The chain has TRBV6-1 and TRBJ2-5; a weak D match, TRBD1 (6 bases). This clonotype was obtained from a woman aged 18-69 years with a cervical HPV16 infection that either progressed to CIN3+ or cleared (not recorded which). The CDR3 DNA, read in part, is TGTGCCAGCAGTGGCACCCGGGGCAGGGGCCCCACC. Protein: CASSGTRGRGPT. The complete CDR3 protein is CASSGTRGRGPTQYF.